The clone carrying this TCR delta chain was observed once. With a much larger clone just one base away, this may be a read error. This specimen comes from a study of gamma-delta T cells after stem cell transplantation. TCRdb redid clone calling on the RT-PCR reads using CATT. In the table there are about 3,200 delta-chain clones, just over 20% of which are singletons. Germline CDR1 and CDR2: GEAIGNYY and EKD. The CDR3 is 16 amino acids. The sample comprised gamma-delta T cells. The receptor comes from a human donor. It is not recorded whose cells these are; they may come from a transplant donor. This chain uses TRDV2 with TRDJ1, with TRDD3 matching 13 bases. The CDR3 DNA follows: TGTGCCCGTGACACACTGGGGGATACGAAGTCCGATAAACTCATCTTT. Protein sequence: CARDTLGDTKSDKLIF.